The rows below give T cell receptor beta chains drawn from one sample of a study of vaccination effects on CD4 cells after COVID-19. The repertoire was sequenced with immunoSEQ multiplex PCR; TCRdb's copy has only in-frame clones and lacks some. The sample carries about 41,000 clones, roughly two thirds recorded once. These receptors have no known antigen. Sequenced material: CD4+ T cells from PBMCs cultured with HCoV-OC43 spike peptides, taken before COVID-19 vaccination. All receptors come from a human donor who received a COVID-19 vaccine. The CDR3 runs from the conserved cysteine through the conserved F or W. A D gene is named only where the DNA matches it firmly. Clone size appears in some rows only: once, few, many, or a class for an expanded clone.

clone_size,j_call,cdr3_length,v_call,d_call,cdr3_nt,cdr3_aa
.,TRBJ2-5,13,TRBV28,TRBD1,TGTGCCAGCAGTAGACAGGGCACGGAGACCCAGTACTTC,CASSRQGTETQYF
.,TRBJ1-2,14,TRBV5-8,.,TGTGCCAGCAGCCGTGACACATCGACTGGGGGCTACACCTTC,CASSRDTSTGGYTF
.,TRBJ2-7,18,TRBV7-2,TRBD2,TGTGCCAGCAGCTTATTCCGAGGAGGACTAGCGGGAGTATACGAGCAGTACTTC,CASSLFRGGLAGVYEQYF
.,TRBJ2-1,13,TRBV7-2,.,TGTGCCAGCAGCTCCGACAGGTACAATGAGCAGTTCTTC,CASSSDRYNEQFF
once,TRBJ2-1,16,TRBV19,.,TGTGCCAGTAGTATTTTTGGATTATACGTTCTAGAGGAGCAGTTCTTC,CASSIFGLYVLEEQFF
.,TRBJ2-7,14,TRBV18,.,TGTGCCAGCTCACCCTATATGGGATCCTACGAGCAGTACTTC,CASSPYMGSYEQYF
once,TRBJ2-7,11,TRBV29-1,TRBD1,TGCAGCGCCAGACAGGGCGACGAGCAGTACTTC,CSARQGDEQYF
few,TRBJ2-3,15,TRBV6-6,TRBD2,TGTGCCAGCAGGGCAGCGGGGGGGCCGGCAGATACGCAGTATTTT,CASRAAGGPADTQYF
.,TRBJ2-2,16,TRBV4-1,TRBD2,TGCGCCAGCAGCCAAGCACTAGCGGGAGTTACCGGGGAGCTGTTTTTT,CASSQALAGVTGELFF
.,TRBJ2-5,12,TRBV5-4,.,TGTGCCAGCAGCCCGGGGAAAGAGACCCAGTACTTC,CASSPGKETQYF
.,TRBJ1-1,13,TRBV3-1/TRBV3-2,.,TGTGCCAGCAGCCAAGTTGGGACCGCCGAAGCTTTCTTT,CASSQVGTAEAFF
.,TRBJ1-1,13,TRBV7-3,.,TGTGCCAGCAGCTCGGATCGGGATACTGAAGCTTTCTTT,CASSSDRDTEAFF
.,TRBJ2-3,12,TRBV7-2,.,TGTGCCAGCAGCTTCAATTGGGATACGCAGTATTTT,CASSFNWDTQYF
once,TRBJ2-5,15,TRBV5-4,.,TGTGCCAGCAGTAGCCGGGACCCCTACCAAGAGACCCAGTACTTC,CASSSRDPYQETQYF
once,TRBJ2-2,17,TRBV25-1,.,TGTGCCAGCAGTGAAATTGGGCAGGGCGTAAACACCGGGGAGCTGTTTTTT,CASSEIGQGVNTGELFF
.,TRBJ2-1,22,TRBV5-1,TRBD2,TGCGCCAGCAGCTTGGTCGGGACTAGCGGGAACGCTAAACTCGGGAAGGACAATGAGCAGTTCTTC,CASSLVGTSGNAKLGKDNEQFF
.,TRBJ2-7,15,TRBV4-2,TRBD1,TGTGCCAGCAGCCAAGATCGGGACAGGGTAGGCGAGCAGTACTTC,CASSQDRDRVGEQYF
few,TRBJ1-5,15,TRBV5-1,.,TGCGCCAGCAGCATCGACGGTTCTAGCAATCAGCCCCAGCATTTT,CASSIDGSSNQPQHF
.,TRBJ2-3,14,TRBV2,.,TGTGCCAGCATCCAGGTGTTAAACACAGATACGCAGTATTTT,CASIQVLNTDTQYF
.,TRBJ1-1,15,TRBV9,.,TGTGCCAGCAGCGTCCACGGGGGGGTGAACACTGAAGCTTTCTTT,CASSVHGGVNTEAFF
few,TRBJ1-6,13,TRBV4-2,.,TGTGCCAGCAGCCAAGATAATAGGTCACCCCTCCACTTT,CASSQDNRSPLHF
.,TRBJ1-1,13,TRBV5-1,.,TGCGCCAGCAGCTTGGGGGACTCCCTCCGAGCTTTCTTT,CASSLGDSLRAFF
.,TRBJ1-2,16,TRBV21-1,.,TGTGCCAGCAGCAAAGGGCGGGACAGGCCCAATCATGTCTACACCTTC,CASSKGRDRPNHVYTF
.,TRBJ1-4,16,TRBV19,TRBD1,TGTGCCAGTAGTATCAAGGGGACAGTTGAAGATGGAAAGCTGTTTTTT,CASSIKGTVEDGKLFF
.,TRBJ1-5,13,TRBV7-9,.,TGTGCCAGCAGCTTGGTGCTGGGGCAGCCCCAGCATTTT,CASSLVLGQPQHF
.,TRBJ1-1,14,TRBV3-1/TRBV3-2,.,TGTGCCAGCAGCCAGCGGGGAATGAACACTGAAGCTTTCTTT,CASSQRGMNTEAFF
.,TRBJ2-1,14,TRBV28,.,TGTGCCAGCAGTTCCGGGACCATCTTCAATGAGCAGTTCTTC,CASSSGTIFNEQFF
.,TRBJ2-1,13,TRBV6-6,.,TGTGCCAGCAGTTACGGGTTCCGCAATGAGCAGTTCTTC,CASSYGFRNEQFF
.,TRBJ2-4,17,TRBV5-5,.,TGTGCCAGCAGCTTGCCCGGGGGGCCCGGTGCCAAAAACATTCAGTACTTC,CASSLPGGPGAKNIQYF
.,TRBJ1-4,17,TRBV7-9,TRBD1,TGTGCCAGCAGCACCTCAGGGGGCCGTGCAACTAATGAAAAACTGTTTTTT,CASSTSGGRATNEKLFF
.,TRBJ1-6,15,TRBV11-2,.,TGTGCCAGCAGCTTAGCCCCAGGATTTAATTCACCCCTCCACTTT,CASSLAPGFNSPLHF
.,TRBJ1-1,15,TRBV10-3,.,TGTGCCATCAGGGGAACCGGGACCCCAAAGACTGAAGCTTTCTTT,CAIRGTGTPKTEAFF
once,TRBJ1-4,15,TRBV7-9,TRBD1,TGTGCCAGCAGCTGGGGACAGGGGGCGAGTGAAAAACTGTTTTTT,CASSWGQGASEKLFF